Listed below are T cell receptor beta chains from one sample, sequenced in a study of T-cell reconstitution after alpha-beta-depleted transplantation in children. Using its own MiXCR run on the PCR reads, TCRdb lists one record per CDR3 protein. Among 200,000 to 250,000 distinct CDR3 sequences, roughly a quarter were seen once, and the ten largest hold about 2.6%. The sample consisted of PBMCs, taken before TCRalphabeta/CD19-depleted stem cell transplant. The receptors here all came from a girl aged 2 to 10 with Fanconi anemia, due to receive a stem cell transplant. Each CDR3 is given with its conserved first and last residue. Each record gives: V gene, D gene, CDR3 protein. D genes are given only for firm matches.

TRBV29-1,.,CSVEDGGRNEQFF
TRBV4-2,TRBD1,CASSQGTGVTYEQYF
TRBV7-3,TRBD1,CAICLRFGTGTTNVYEQYF
TRBV7-9,.,CASSYDSRPEAFF
TRBV6-2/TRBV6-3,.,CASGNGGANTEAFF
TRBV20-1,.,CSARETSNNEQFF
TRBV18,.,CASSPAADPISYEQYF
TRBV29-1,.,CSVLQGFDGNTIYF
TRBV20-1,.,CSARGASQETQYF
TRBV12-3/TRBV12-4,.,CASSLGTLGVRSDTQYF
TRBV6-2/TRBV6-3,.,CASLLPGYEQYF
TRBV7-3,TRBD2,CASSQTSGFSYNEQFF
TRBV6-1,TRBD1,CASTHDRGPYNEQFF
TRBV7-2,.,CASRYWGGGYNEQFF
TRBV20-1,.,CSSIQGAEKLFF
TRBV12-3/TRBV12-4,.,CASSTRRVEETQYF
TRBV28,TRBD1,CASSLTGGGPDTQYF
TRBV20-1,TRBD1,CSASGSQGVGGSYEQYF
TRBV29-1,.,CSVGGLGQETQYF
TRBV6-5,.,CASSYRGGHEQYF
TRBV28,TRBD1,CASIGTGPSYEQYF
TRBV4-1,.,CASSQPSIEQFF
TRBV6-5,.,CASSWMGQNTEAFF
TRBV5-1,.,CASSLEGYEQYF
TRBV28,.,CASSHRTPAAEQYF
TRBV9,.,CASSGGVLPLQQYF
TRBV20-1,TRBD1,CSARRGGTGDLANYGYTF
TRBV20-1,TRBD2,CSADTGTSQQETQYF
TRBV5-1,.,CASSLGEVGETQYF
TRBV20-1,TRBD1,CSASDRDQPQHF
TRBV20-1,.,CSAPLGYEQYF
TRBV7-3,.,CASSLNSAAASYNEQFF
TRBV20-1,TRBD2,CSAMATSAYNEQFF
TRBV25-1,.,CASSDPNQLGSGANVLTF
TRBV29-1,.,CSVGRTPPSNEQFF
TRBV6-1,.,CRIGPDVPYNEQFF
TRBV5-1,.,CASSQRSRDTQYF
TRBV7-9,.,CASRYGTTEAFF
TRBV6-1,.,CANSRGVETQYF
TRBV6-5,.,CASSYRLTSSSETQYF
TRBV12-3/TRBV12-4,TRBD2,CASSLGGTHSYNEQFF
TRBV12-3/TRBV12-4,.,CASSLTVAGELFF
TRBV25-1,.,CASSETEQETQYF
TRBV29-1,.,CSVGSDNSGANVLTF
TRBV7-2,.,CASSLVGQYTGELFF
TRBV7-8,.,CASTPMTSFTGELFF
TRBV28,.,CASSLFFGTHNEQFF
TRBV12-3/TRBV12-4,TRBD2,CASTSGTSGLSSYNEQFF
TRBV6-2/TRBV6-3,.,CASSYLGIYEQYF
TRBV20-1,TRBD2,CSASGLAGVTDTQYF
TRBV9,.,CASSVADLPTDTQYF
TRBV4-2,TRBD2,CASSQDALAGGPMSYEQYF
TRBV25-1,.,CASSGEGGSEQYF
TRBV7-2,.,CASSLVAAPGDTQYF
TRBV5-1,.,CASSLVNGMYEQFF